A single sample gave rise to the 4 T cell receptor delta chains below, sequenced in a study of gamma-delta T cells after stem cell transplantation. TCRdb ran CATT on the RT-PCR reads. The sample holds some 5,700 delta-chain clones, around a tenth seen once. The sample consisted of gamma-delta T cells. These receptors came from a human donor. It is not recorded whose cells these are; they may come from a transplant donor.

This clone was counted between two and nine times. A read error may explain this, as a much larger clone is one base away. The sample carries other DNA sequences with the same CDR3. V and J are TRDV2 and TRDJ2; 7 positions agree with TRDD3. CDR1 and CDR2 (germline): GEAIGNYY, EKD. The CDR3 runs 16 residues. The DNA of the CDR3 is TGTGCCTGTGACGAGTTGGGGGACAAACCCACAGCCCAACTCTTCTTT. Amino acid sequence: CACDELGDKPTAQLFF.

On this clone: The protein held in TCRdb is that of a much larger clone and does not match this DNA's translation at residue 14, likely because of a read error; the protein shown is translated from the DNA. The chain employs TRDV2 and TRDJ1; weak D call: TRDD3 (6 bases). Looked up from germline, CDR1 is GEAIGNYY and CDR2 is EKD. This CDR3 is 16 amino acids long. In nucleotides, the CDR3 is TGTGCCTGTGACCCTGTACTGGGCCGCCCAGGCCATAAACACATCTTT. It translates to CACDPVLGRPGHKHIF.

In regard to this clone: A junction end diverges from the germline sequence, so it may reflect a read error. This sequence joins TRDV2 and TRDJ1, with a possible D match to TRDD3 (6 bases). CDR1 is GEAIGNYY, CDR2 EKD, per germline. The CDR3 contains 17 residues. For the CDR3, the DNA is TGTGCCTGTGATACGCTGGGGACTGAAAGGTACACCGATGAACTCATCTTT. As protein: CACDTLGTERYTDELIF.

The chain links TRDV2 to TRDJ3, with D possibly TRDD3 on 6 matching bases. Trimming shortened V by 2 bases and J by 0 bases, and 19 bases separated the two germline ends. CDR1 is GEAIGNYY and CDR2 is EKD in the germline V gene. This CDR3 has 20 amino acids. In nucleotides, the CDR3 is TGTGCCTGTGACAGGGGGGGGGCTACTGGGATCTCCTGGGACACCCGACAGATGTTTTTC. Residues: CACDRGGATGISWDTRQMFF.